Included here is one TCR beta chain sequence, with context. This clonotype occurred once. Its antigen is currently not known. Base qualities are not at hand, and no much larger clone is one base apart. One read alone is a weak basis. The donors were some 36 Caucasian individuals from Russia, aged roughly 6 to 100 years, who were systemically healthy. Approximately 11 milliliters of peripheral blood were drawn from each donor into EDTA-treated Vacutainer tubes. Ficoll-Paque density-gradient centrifugation was used to isolate PBMCs, with at least 6 million per sample. Total RNA was extracted from PBMCs with Trizol reagent, with at least 6 micrograms obtained per sample. For every donor, an aliquot of PBMCs went through flow cytometry to measure the percentages of naive CD45RAhigh/CD27high T cells. The protocol used for the library was 5' RACE. Sequencing instrument: Illumina HiSeq 2500. A second roughly 6 to 11 cycle PCR used a sample-barcoded 5' primer and a J-beta primer mix. A unique molecular identifier was introduced onto each TCR beta cDNA molecule by a template-switch 5' adaptor carrying 12 random nucleotides. Each sample yielded at least 2.5 million CDR3-containing paired-end reads. First-strand cDNA synthesis was performed from all RNA using the Mint cDNA synthesis kit, with priming by a TRBC-specific oligonucleotide. Following uracil-DNA glycosylase treatment, a first 18-cycle PCR with universal primers M1SS and BC2_uni_R was performed on all cDNA. Concerning the study's data processing: Normalization of each sample was performed by random selection of 1 million high-quality reads, each carrying a distinct molecular identifier. Reads sharing molecular identifiers were discarded rather than binned into consensus sequences. MiTCR, with a Q25 quality threshold and the strictest error-elimination algorithm, was used for CDR3 identification, clonotype clustering and error correction. A nonparametric unseen species model using Euler transformation provided a lower-bound estimate of total TCR beta diversity. TCRdb handled the public reads itself, with Q25 trimming in fastp and clone calling in MiXCR, and kept productive beta chains. Every CDR3 protein is listed once, alongside the most common genes and DNA of its rows. Here the V and J calls rest on TCRdb's processing, not on the authors' analysis. Counted in this sample were around 1.5 million distinct CDR3 sequences; 34% of them appeared once. The biggest ten clones account for about 10% of the sample.

The germline V gene encodes CDR1 MDHEN and CDR2 SYDVKM. Including cysteine and phenylalanine, the CDR3 has 15 amino acids. The only DNA kept is the CDR3, 45 bases in frame from the first base. V gives up 6 bases and J gives up 2 bases, and the segment between their germline ends measures 14 bases. These data belong to a study of blood T cells in healthy people across ages (dated by TCRdb to 2015 to 2017). Notes on the research overall: In model experiments, template switching captured roughly one uniquely barcoded TCR beta cDNA molecule for every two T cells. The study measured age-related changes in TCR beta repertoire diversity using deep sequencing normalized with unique cDNA molecular identifiers. Donors were grouped into four age groups: young (average 16 years), middle-aged (around 39), aged (about 60) and long-lived (roughly 80). Donors of different ages were randomly distributed across sequencing lanes to avoid experimental bias. For two donors (one aged 18 to 29 and one aged 80 or older), the study analyzed two additional independent replicas of 1 million unique cDNA reads from the same blood draw. Overall results and qualifications from the work: The long-lived group showed more naive CD4+ T cells, fewer expanded clones and increased TCR diversity than the aged group, suggesting age selection. Estimates of total diversity based on one million sequenced T cells were considered lower bounds and underestimates. Observed TCR beta diversity correlated strongly with the percentage of naive T cells measured by flow cytometry. Because the CMV infection status of the donors was unknown, age-related changes in expanded clonotypes may potentially have been confounded. Observed TCR beta diversity per million T cells fell roughly linearly with age, and a significant reduction was already apparent by age around 36. Bulk unsorted PBMC profiling prevented conclusive comparison of naive and antigen-experienced compartments.

This clonotype originated in a woman aged 25 to 39 in good health. The chain couples TRBV28 to TRBJ2-1; the D call is possibly TRBD1 or TRBD2, each sharing 5 bases. Sequencing was carried out using blood. The bases are TGTGCCAGCAGGCACCGGGACCCGACCTACAATGAGCAGTTCTTC. Its product reads: CASRHRDPTYNEQFF.